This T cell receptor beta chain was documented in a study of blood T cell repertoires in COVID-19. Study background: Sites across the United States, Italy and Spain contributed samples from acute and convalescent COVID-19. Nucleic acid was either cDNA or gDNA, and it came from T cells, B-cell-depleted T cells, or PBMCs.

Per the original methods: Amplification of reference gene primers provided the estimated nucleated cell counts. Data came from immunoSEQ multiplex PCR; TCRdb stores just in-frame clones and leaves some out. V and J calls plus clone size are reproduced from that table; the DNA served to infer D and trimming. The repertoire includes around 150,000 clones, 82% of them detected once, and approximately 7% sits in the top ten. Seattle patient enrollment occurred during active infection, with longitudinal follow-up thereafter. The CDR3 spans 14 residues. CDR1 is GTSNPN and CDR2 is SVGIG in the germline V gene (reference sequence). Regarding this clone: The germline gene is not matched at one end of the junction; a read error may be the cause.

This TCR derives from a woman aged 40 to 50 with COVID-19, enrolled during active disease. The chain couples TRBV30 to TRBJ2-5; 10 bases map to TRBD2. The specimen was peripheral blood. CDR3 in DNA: TGTGCGTGGACCCTAGCGGGGGAGCAAGAGACCCAGTACTTC. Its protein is CAWTLAGEQETQYF.